This T cell receptor (beta chain) stems from a study of Ad26.COV2.S vaccination and SARS-CoV-2 variants. The treatment denotes: 15 to 20 received Ad26.COV2.S at low or high dose, single or two shots; about 5 received placebo; per-sample allocation not given. Specimens were obtained on day 63 following the first vaccine or placebo injection. Deletions cut 3 bases from V and 0 bases from J, with 15 bases between. The germline V gene encodes CDR1 LNHDA and CDR2 SQIVND (reference sequence). The CDR3 runs to 18 residues. TCRdb's copy holds only in-frame clones and misses some; the assay was immunoSEQ multiplex PCR. The data contain 290,000 or so clones, 70% to 90% of them singletons.

The specimen was peripheral blood, collected in a trial of Ad26.COV2.S vaccine versus placebo. The chain links TRBV19 to TRBJ2-6; D is possibly TRBD2 (5 bases). The source of this sequence is a person aged 18 to 65 who received the Ad26.COV2.S COVID-19 vaccine or a placebo. The CDR3 region has the DNA TGTGCCAGTAGTATCACCCGGGATGCAGTCTCTGGGGCCAACGTCCTGACTTTC. Its translation is CASSITRDAVSGANVLTF. Combining the CDR3 with reference TRBV19 and TRBJ2-6 gives the whole variable domain DGGITQSPKYLFRKEGQNVTLSCEQNLNHDAMYWYRQDPGQGLRLIYYSQIVNDFQKGDIAEGYSVSREKKESFPLTVTSAQKNPTAFYLCASSITRDAVSGANVLTFGAGSRLTVL.